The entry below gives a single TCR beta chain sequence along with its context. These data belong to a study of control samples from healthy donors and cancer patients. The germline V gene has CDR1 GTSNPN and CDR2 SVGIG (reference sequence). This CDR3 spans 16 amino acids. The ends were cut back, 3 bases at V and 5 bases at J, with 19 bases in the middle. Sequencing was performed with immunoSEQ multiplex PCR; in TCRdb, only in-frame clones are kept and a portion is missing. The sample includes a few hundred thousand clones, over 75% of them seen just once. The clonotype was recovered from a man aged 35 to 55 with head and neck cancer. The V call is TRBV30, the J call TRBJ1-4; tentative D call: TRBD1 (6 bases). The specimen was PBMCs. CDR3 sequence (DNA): TGTGCCTGGAGCTCTAATCTGCCAGGGGTGAATGAAAAACTGTTTTTT. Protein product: CAWSSNLPGVNEKLFF.